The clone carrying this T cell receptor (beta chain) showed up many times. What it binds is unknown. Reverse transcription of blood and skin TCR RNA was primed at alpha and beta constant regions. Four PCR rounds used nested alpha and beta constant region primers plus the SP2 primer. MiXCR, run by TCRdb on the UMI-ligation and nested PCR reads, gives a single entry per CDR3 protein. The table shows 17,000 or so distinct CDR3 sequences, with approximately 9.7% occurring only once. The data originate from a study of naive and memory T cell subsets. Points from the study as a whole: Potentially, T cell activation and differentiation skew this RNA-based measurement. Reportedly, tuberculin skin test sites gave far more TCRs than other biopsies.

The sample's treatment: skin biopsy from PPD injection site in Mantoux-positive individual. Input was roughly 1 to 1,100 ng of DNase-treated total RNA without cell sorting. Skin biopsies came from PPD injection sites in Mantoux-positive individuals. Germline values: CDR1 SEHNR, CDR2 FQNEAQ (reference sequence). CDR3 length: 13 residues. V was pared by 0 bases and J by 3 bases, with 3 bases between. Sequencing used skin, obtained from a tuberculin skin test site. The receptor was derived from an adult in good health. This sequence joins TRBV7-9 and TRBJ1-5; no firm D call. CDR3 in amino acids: CASSLADNQPQHF. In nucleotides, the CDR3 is TGTGCCAGCAGCTTAGCCGACAATCAGCCCCAGCATTTT.